These 24 T cell receptor beta chains originate from one sample sequenced in a study of human T cells and chemical hapten exposure. A single record per CDR3 protein comes from TCRdb applying MiXCR to the RACE reads. The sample carries about 40,000 distinct CDR3 sequences, approximately 3.3% recorded once. As to time point: patch test 2, 6 weeks after DPC sensitization. The treatment is: therapeutic diphenylcyclopropenone sensitization with weekly scalp DPC. Specimen: whole blood, collected in connection with sensitization to the hapten diphenylcyclopropenone (DPC). The receptors shown here come from a man between 40 and 49 years old with alopecia areata. Some clones in this sample may be carry-over from other donors' samples.

There are many counts of this clonotype. The V gene is TRBV29-1, the J gene TRBJ2-5; D call uncertain. Germline V gene lookup returns CDR1 SQVTM and CDR2 ANQGSEA. V was cut by 3 bases and J by 4 bases, with 12 bases left in between. This CDR3 comprises 13 residues. The DNA for the CDR3 is TGCAGCGTTGATGGGCAGGATGGAGAGACCCAGTACTTC. Its protein is CSVDGQDGETQYF.

This clonotype has at least ten counts. The chain combines TRBV5-1 with TRBJ2-2; maybe TRBD2 (5 bases). V was shortened by 4 bases and J by 0 bases, with 7 bases between the two germline ends. Germline lookup yields CDR1 SGHRS and CDR2 YFSETQ. CDR3 length: 14 residues. This CDR3 reads CASSAGSNTGELFF. CDR3 nucleotides: TGCGCCAGCAGCGCGGGCTCGAACACCGGGGAGCTGTTTTTT.

This clonotype has ten or more counts. The chain is built from TRBV11-2 and TRBJ1-1; D might be TRBD1 (5 bases). Looked up from germline, CDR1 is SGHAT and CDR2 is FQNNGV. The CDR3 is made up of 15 amino acids. Trimming pared 2 bases from V and 1 base from J, leaving 11 bases between. In DNA form, the CDR3 reads TGTGCCAGCAGCTTATATGACGGGGCGAACACTGAAGCTTTCTTT. Translated, it gives CASSLYDGANTEAFF.

This clonotype came up many times. The chain employs TRBV11-1 and TRBJ2-1; D is perhaps TRBD1 or TRBD2 (6 bases each). The V and J ends lost 7 bases and 10 bases respectively, with 20 bases between them. The CDR3 runs 14 residues. Per the germline V gene, CDR1 is SGHAT and CDR2 is FQDESV (reference sequence). CDR3 amino acids: CASTPEQGTEEQFF. The CDR3 DNA reads TGTGCCAGCACCCCCGAGCAGGGGACTGAGGAGCAGTTCTTC.

The chain links TRBV3-1 to TRBJ1-4; TRBD1 matches at 8 bases. This CDR3 has 14 residues. V was clipped by 4 bases and J by 13 bases; unmatched bases: 11. CDR1 is LGHDT and CDR2 is YNNKEL in the germline V gene (reference sequence). CDR3 region: CASSPLHRGATLFF. The CDR3 bases are TGTGCCAGCAGCCCCCTCCACAGGGGGGCAACACTGTTTTTT.

This clonotype was recorded many times. The V and J genes are TRBV18 and TRBJ1-1; 10 positions match TRBD1. Germline trimming cut 4 bases from V and 1 base from J; bases unmatched to any gene: 9. The CDR3 covers 17 residues. Germline CDR1 is KGHSH and CDR2 is LQKENI. The CDR3: CASSHPGTGARNTEAFF. The DNA of the CDR3 is TGTGCCAGCTCACACCCCGGGACAGGGGCAAGGAACACTGAAGCTTTCTTT.

This clonotype was found many times. The genes are TRBV7-2 and TRBJ2-3, with 7 bases fitting TRBD1. The CDR3 has 15 residues. Germline V lookup: CDR1 SGHTA, CDR2 FQGNSA. V lost 5 bases, J lost 1 base, and 6 bases stayed unmatched. The CDR3 loop is CASSLRTGRTDTQYF. The CDR3 bases are TGTGCCAGCAGCCTCCGGACAGGACGCACAGATACGCAGTATTTT.

This clonotype was observed at least ten times. The chain couples TRBV5-1 to TRBJ1-1; TRBD1 aligns across 9 bases. Germline lookup yields CDR1 SGHRS and CDR2 YFSETQ. CDR3 length: 16 amino acids. The ends lost 5 bases at V and 4 bases at J; junction bases unmatched: 12. CDR3 nucleotide sequence: TGCGCCAGCAGTCTGGCGACGGGACAGGGCCGCACTGAAGCTTTCTTT. Protein sequence: CASSLATGQGRTEAFF.

A remark on this clonotype: Being one base from a much bigger clone, this may be a read error. The J gene is TRBJ2-1, the V gene TRBV5-6, with D perhaps TRBD1 or TRBD2 (5 bases each). Germline CDR1 SGHDT, CDR2 YYEEEE. The CDR3 consists of 15 residues. The CDR3 spells CVSSLGVRKNNEQFF. CDR3 coding DNA: TGTGTCAGCAGCTTGGGGGTGAGGAAAAACAATGAGCAGTTCTTC.

V usage is TRBV12-3 or TRBV12-4 and J usage is TRBJ1-5; D is possibly TRBD1 (5 bases). There are 13 residues in the CDR3. V dropped 3 bases and J dropped 6 bases, with 9 bases sitting between them. CDR3 bases: TGTGCCAGCAGTTTGGGGCAGATTCAGCCCCAGCATTTT. It specifies CASSLGQIQPQHF.

This clonotype was picked up many times. The chain carries TRBV28 and TRBJ2-4; 7 bases align to TRBD2. Germline loops: CDR1 MDHEN, CDR2 SYDVKM. The CDR3 runs 12 residues. V lost 8 bases and J lost 8; bases outside the gene matches: 6. The CDR3 loop reads CASAAGVHIQYF. In DNA form, the CDR3 reads TGTGCCAGCGCCGCGGGAGTGCACATTCAGTACTTC.

This clonotype was seen ten or more times. This chain uses TRBV6-2 or TRBV6-3 with TRBJ2-3; D is ambiguous. This CDR3 spans 14 amino acids. With 3 bases removed from V and 0 bases from J, the gap between germline ends came to 7 bases. Looked up from germline, CDR1 is MNHEY and CDR2 is SVGEGT. The CDR3 protein is CASSYRVSTDTQYF. As DNA, the CDR3 is TGTGCCAGCAGTTATCGAGTTAGCACAGATACGCAGTATTTT.

This clonotype was seen at least ten times. The rearrangement uses TRBV5-1 and TRBJ2-3; 7 bases match TRBD1. V lost 0 bases, J lost 0 bases, and 7 bases stayed unmatched. There are 17 residues in the CDR3. Germline-derived CDR1 and CDR2 are SGHRS and YFSETQ. The CDR3 sequence is CASSLAKGQISTDTQYF. CDR3 DNA: TGCGCCAGCAGCTTGGCCAAGGGACAGATTAGCACAGATACGCAGTATTTT. The full variable domain, rest sourced from reference TRBV5-1 and TRBJ2-3, is KAGVTQTPRYLIKTRGQQVTLSCSPISGHRSVSWYQQTPGQGLQFLFEYFSETQRNKGNFPGRFSGRQFSNSRSEMNVSTLELGDSALYLCASSLAKGQISTDTQYFGPGTRLTVL.

This clonotype has more than one count but fewer than ten. The rearrangement joins TRBV19 to TRBJ1-1, with TRBD1 as a possible D gene (5 bases). This CDR3 has 13 amino acids. V shed 4 bases and J shed 6 bases, with 12 bases lying between them. The germline V gene encodes CDR1 LNHDA and CDR2 SQIVND (reference sequence). CDR3 region: CASSTTALAEAFF. In DNA form, the CDR3 reads TGTGCCAGTAGTACGACAGCTCTGGCTGAAGCTTTCTTT.

There are many counts of this clonotype. The CDR3 sequence: CASSHQDPKRGDTQYF. For the CDR3, the DNA is TGCGCCAGCAGTCATCAGGACCCCAAACGTGGAGATACGCAGTATTTT. J is TRBJ2-3 and V is TRBV23-1; D gene uncertain. TRBV23-1 is given ORF status, its function remaining uncertain. The V gene lost 3 bases and the J gene lost 5 bases, with 18 bases spanning the gap. The CDR3 extends over 16 amino acids.

The sample holds a few counts of this clonotype. V and J are TRBV7-3 and TRBJ2-5, with D tentatively TRBD1 (5 bases). Germline loops: CDR1 SGHTA, CDR2 FQGTGA. The CDR3 contains 13 residues. V was trimmed by 4 bases and J by 3 bases, leaving 9 bases between them. CDR3 in amino acids: CASSSGLEETQYF. CDR3 in DNA: TGTGCCAGCAGCTCAGGGCTCGAAGAGACCCAGTACTTC.

Many counts were recorded for this clonotype. The rearrangement joins TRBV7-9 to TRBJ2-3; the match to TRBD2 covers 10 bases. Germline values: CDR1 SEHNR, CDR2 FQNEAQ (reference sequence). The CDR3 runs to 18 residues. The V gene end was trimmed by 2 bases and the J gene end by 3 bases; junction bases not matched to a gene: 11. The CDR3 DNA reads TGTGCCAGCAGCTTAAGTATGGGACTAGCGTCGTCGACAGATACGCAGTATTTT. Amino acids: CASSLSMGLASSTDTQYF.

The sample holds a few counts of this clonotype. This chain uses TRBV21-1 with TRBJ2-5; the tabulated D call, TRBD1, remains unverified against the DNA. TRBV21-1 is given as a pseudogene. The CDR3 contains 17 residues. The chain's CDR3 is CASSPPRGGKSQETQYF. The CDR3 DNA reads TGTGCCAGCAGCCCCCCCAGGGGCGGGAAGTCACAAGAGACCCAGTACTTC.

This clonotype has ten or more counts. V gene TRBV12-3 or TRBV12-4 combines with J gene TRBJ1-6; D uncertain. Trimming pared 8 bases from V and 7 bases from J, leaving 12 bases between. This CDR3 contains 13 residues. The CDR3 loop reads CASAPTGNSPLHF. As DNA, the CDR3 is TGTGCCAGCGCGCCGACTGGAAATTCACCCCTCCACTTT.

The table lists this clonotype with many counts. CDR3 in DNA: TGTGCCAGCAGCTTAAAAGGCGGCCCTCGCGGCAATCAGCCCCAGCATTTT. This sequence encodes CASSLKGGPRGNQPQHF. The chain links TRBV5-6 to TRBJ1-5; D call uncertain. This CDR3 has 17 amino acids. Germline values: CDR1 SGHDT, CDR2 YYEEEE. The V gene lost 2 bases and the J gene lost 2 bases, with 17 bases spanning the gap.

This clonotype has a count of ten or more. The J gene is TRBJ1-2, the V gene TRBV12-3 or TRBV12-4, with a weak D call TRBD1 (5 bases). Trimming stripped 8 bases from V and 2 bases from J, with 12 bases between. The length of the CDR3 is 13 residues. This CDR3 is CASRKGNNYGYTF. CDR3 nucleotides: TGTGCCAGCCGGAAGGGGAACAACTATGGCTACACCTTC.

This clonotype was counted a few times. The V and J genes are TRBV4-2 and TRBJ1-5, with D unresolved. This CDR3 contains 15 residues. Germline-derived CDR1 and CDR2 are LGHNA and YNFKEQ. The V and J ends lost 0 bases and 0 bases respectively, with 6 bases between them. The CDR3 sequence: CASSQDRGSNQPQHF. As DNA, the CDR3 is TGTGCCAGCAGCCAAGATCGAGGTAGCAATCAGCCCCAGCATTTT.

In this sample, this clonotype turned up many times. This rearrangement joins TRBV18 to TRBJ1-5; D unresolved. The CDR3 contains 13 residues. CDR1 and CDR2 (germline): KGHSH, LQKENI. Trimming left V 2 bases short and J 6 bases short, with 8 bases between. Written as DNA, the CDR3 is TGTGCCAGCTCACCAGGGGTAGGTCAGCCCCAGCATTTT. It codes for CASSPGVGQPQHF.

This clonotype was found many times. The chain carries TRBV7-9 and TRBJ2-1; D uncertain. CDR3 length equals 13 residues. Germline lookup yields CDR1 SEHNR and CDR2 FQNEAQ (reference sequence). V lost 2 bases and J 9 bases, leaving 11 bases between the germline ends. In DNA form, the CDR3 reads TGTGCCAGCAGCTTACCCCAACACCTTGAGCAGTTCTTC. This sequence encodes CASSLPQHLEQFF.